Following are 27 T cell receptor beta chains from one sample sequenced in a study of identical twins. TCRdb reprocessed the 5' RACE reads via MiXCR and lists one record per CDR3 protein. The sample lists under 900,000 distinct CDR3 sequences; roughly 18% were seen once. These data were likewise used in another study, on T cells expressing NK-cell markers.

What was sequenced was PBMCs. These receptors were taken from a young woman in good health.

The V call is TRBV5-6, the J call TRBJ2-4; D unclear. The germline CDR1 and CDR2 sequences are SGHDT and YYEEEE. Trimming left V 7 bases short and J 0 bases short, with 11 bases between. CDR3 length: 14 amino acids. The CDR3 here is CASSPISAKNIQYF. CDR3 DNA: TGTGCCAGCTCCCCTATTTCAGCCAAAAACATTCAGTACTTC.

This clonotype was detected a few times. J is TRBJ1-4 and V is TRBV10-3; tentatively, D is TRBD1 (5 bases). This CDR3 has 13 residues. V was shortened by 10 bases and J by 5 bases, with 14 bases between the two germline ends. Germline CDR1 reads ENHRY; CDR2 reads SYGVKD. CDR3 loop: CATQGVGNEKLFF. The CDR3 DNA reads as TGTGCCACGCAGGGTGTGGGCAATGAAAAACTGTTTTTT.

This clonotype was seen a few times. The V gene is TRBV20-1, the J gene TRBJ2-7; 10 bases fit TRBD2. The germline gives CDR1 DFQATT, CDR2 SNEGSKA (reference sequence). V was pared by 6 bases and J by 4 bases, with 6 bases of the junction left unmatched. The CDR3 is made up of 13 amino acids. The CDR3, as DNA: TGCAGTGCGAGGAGCGGGGGGGCTTACGAGCAGTACTTC. Translated, it gives CSARSGGAYEQYF.

This clonotype appeared a few times. This chain links TRBV6-1 with TRBJ2-7, with 8 bases that match TRBD1. The ends lost 3 bases at V and 0 bases at J; junction bases unmatched: 4. The CDR3 is 15 residues long. Germline V gene sequence: CDR1 MNHNS, CDR2 SASEGT. CDR3 coding DNA: TGTGCCAGCAGTGAGGGACAGGCGCGCTCCTACGAGCAGTACTTC. This sequence encodes CASSEGQARSYEQYF.

The V call is TRBV3-1, the J call TRBJ1-4, with D tentatively TRBD1 (6 bases). The V gene's germline CDR1 is LGHDT and CDR2 YNNKEL (reference sequence). This CDR3 has 15 residues. V shed 2 bases and J shed 3 bases, with 10 bases lying between them. The CDR3 is CASSQRGQSNEKLFF. DNA for the CDR3: TGTGCCAGCAGCCAACGAGGACAGTCTAATGAAAAACTGTTTTTT.

V is TRBV27 and J is TRBJ2-1; D may match TRBD1 or TRBD2 (6 bases each). Germline V CDR1 and CDR2: MNHEY, SMNVEV (reference sequence). CDR3 length: 14 amino acids. The V gene lost 7 bases and the J gene lost 6 bases, with 16 bases spanning the gap. Here the CDR3 reads CASTPLGGGNEQFF. The CDR3, as DNA: TGTGCCAGCACCCCCTTAGGAGGGGGCAATGAGCAGTTCTTC.

In this sample, this clonotype turned up a few times. J is TRBJ2-2 and V is TRBV5-1; D gene uncertain. Trimming removed 0 bases at V and 6 bases at J, with 6 bases between. This CDR3 comprises 13 residues. CDR1 and CDR2 (germline): SGHRS, YFSETQ. The CDR3 sequence: CASSLGSSGELFF. The CDR3 nucleotides read TGCGCCAGCAGCTTGGGCAGTTCCGGGGAGCTGTTTTTT. The full variable domain, in which reference TRBV5-1 and TRBJ2-2 provide the parts outside the CDR3, is KAGVTQTPRYLIKTRGQQVTLSCSPISGHRSVSWYQQTPGQGLQFLFEYFSETQRNKGNFPGRFSGRQFSNSRSEMNVSTLELGDSALYLCASSLGSSGELFFGEGSRLTVL.

This clonotype was observed a handful of times. The chain links TRBV7-2 to TRBJ2-1; 7 nucleotides align to TRBD2. Germline CDR1 SGHTA, CDR2 FQGNSA. This CDR3 has 13 amino acids. J lost 9 bases, V lost 3 bases, and 5 bases had no gene match. As DNA, the CDR3 is TGTGCCAGCAGCTTGGAACTAGCGCTTGAGCAGTTCTTC. It yields the protein CASSLELALEQFF. Complete variable domain (other parts from reference TRBV7-2 and TRBJ2-1): GAGVSQSPSNKVTEKGKDVELRCDPISGHTALYWYRQSLGQGLEFLIYFQGNSAPDKSGLPSDRFSAERTGGSVSTLTIQRTQQEDSAVYLCASSLELALEQFFGPGTRLTVL.

This clonotype has only a few counts. The junction shows a germline mismatch at one end, possibly a read error. The chain employs TRBV12-3 or TRBV12-4 and TRBJ2-1; D is unclear. The CDR3 has 12 residues. Here the CDR3 DNA reads TGTGCCAGCAGTTTAGCCTTGGGCGGACCTTACTTC. Translated, it gives CASSLALGGPYF.

The CDR3 is CSALNSGGTDTQYF. CDR3 DNA: TGCAGTGCTCTTAATAGCGGGGGCACAGATACGCAGTATTTT. The chain employs TRBV20-1 and TRBJ2-3; 8 nucleotides align to TRBD2. The germline V gene has CDR1 DFQATT and CDR2 SNEGSKA (reference sequence). Trimming cost V 5 bases and J 1 base; bases outside gene matches: 5. The CDR3 totals 14 residues.

This sequence joins TRBV15 and TRBJ1-2; D uncertain. This CDR3 is built from 13 residues. The V end lost 0 bases, the J end lost 9 bases, and 11 bases lay between the germline ends. The germline V gene has CDR1 LNHNV and CDR2 YYDKDF (reference sequence). The CDR3 nucleotides are TGTGCCACCAGCAGAGACGGCTCCACAAGCTACACCTTC. Its protein is CATSRDGSTSYTF.

The chain uses TRBV20-1 and TRBJ2-7; possibly TRBD1 or TRBD2 for D (5 bases each). The germline CDR1 and CDR2 sequences are DFQATT and SNEGSKA (reference sequence). The CDR3 consists of 13 residues. V was clipped by 0 bases and J by 6 bases, with 12 bases between them. The CDR3 sequence: CSARDMRGVEQYF. The DNA of the CDR3 is TGCAGTGCTAGAGATATGAGAGGGGTCGAGCAGTACTTC.

There are a few counts of this clonotype. The chain uses TRBV9 and TRBJ1-1, with 7 bases identical to TRBD1. CDR3 length equals 14 residues. J gave up 4 bases and V 4 bases, and 7 bases lay outside the gene matches. Germline values: CDR1 SGDLS, CDR2 YYNGEE. The CDR3 DNA reads as TGTGCCAGCAGCTCCCCGACAGGGTTCACTGAAGCTTTCTTT. Its translation is CASSSPTGFTEAFF.

This clonotype came up a few times. The rearrangement joins TRBV11-2 to TRBJ1-2; D is uncertain. This CDR3 comprises 13 residues. The V and J ends lost 5 bases and 5 bases respectively, with 12 bases between them. Germline loops: CDR1 SGHAT, CDR2 FQNNGV. The CDR3 loop is CASSRGPEYGYTF. The CDR3 coding sequence is TGTGCCAGCAGCCGAGGGCCGGAGTATGGCTACACCTTC.

This clonotype was detected ten times or more. The rearrangement uses TRBV5-1 and TRBJ1-2; a possible D gene is TRBD1 (6 bases). Per the germline V gene, CDR1 is SGHRS and CDR2 is YFSETQ. There are 13 residues in the CDR3. V gave up 5 bases and J gave up 3 bases, with 11 bases separating them. The CDR3 here is CASRTGGDYGYTF. CDR3 bases: TGCGCCAGCAGAACTGGGGGCGACTATGGCTACACCTTC.

This clonotype was seen only a few times. V is TRBV27 and J is TRBJ1-1, with TRBD1 matching 10 bases. Germline CDR1 and CDR2: MNHEY and SMNVEV (reference sequence). The length of the CDR3 is 14 residues. J lost 3 bases, V lost 5 bases, and 3 bases had no gene match. The CDR3 loop is CASSRDRGYTEAFF. The CDR3 nucleotides are TGTGCCAGCAGTCGGGACAGGGGATACACTGAAGCTTTCTTT.

The chain couples TRBV27 to TRBJ2-7; 7 positions agree with TRBD1. The CDR3 spans 15 residues. The V and J ends lost 4 bases and 3 bases, in that order; junction bases with no gene match: 9. Germline-derived CDR1 and CDR2 are MNHEY and SMNVEV (reference sequence). As DNA, the CDR3 is TGTGCCAGCAGTTACAGGGGAACAGGCGACTACGAGCAGTACTTC. The encoded protein is CASSYRGTGDYEQYF.

The CDR3 DNA sequence: TGTGCCAGCAGCTTTGATCCGGGAGGGCGAGATACGCAGTATTTT. Protein sequence: CASSFDPGGRDTQYF. The chain employs TRBV7-2 and TRBJ2-3, with 8 positions matching TRBD2. The CDR3 length is 15 residues. V lost 3 bases, J lost 5 bases, and 7 bases stayed unmatched. Germline CDR1 is SGHTA and CDR2 is FQGNSA.

This clonotype was counted only a few times. V is TRBV20-1 and J is TRBJ2-3, with D hard to call. This CDR3 is built from 15 residues. Trimming took 3 bases from V and 0 from J, leaving 13 bases between them. CDR1 and CDR2 (germline): DFQATT, SNEGSKA (reference sequence). In DNA form, the CDR3 reads TGCAGTGCTAGGTCGGAGCACATGAGCACAGATACGCAGTATTTT. This codes for CSARSEHMSTDTQYF.

DNA for the CDR3: TGTGCCAGCAGCCCCACCAGCAGGGGGCAGAACATTCAGTACTTC. Translation: CASSPTSRGQNIQYF. V gene TRBV7-3 combines with J gene TRBJ2-4; 8 bases are shared with TRBD1. This CDR3 has 15 residues. Germline assignment: CDR1 SGHTA and CDR2 FQGTGA. V lost 5 bases to trimming and J lost 7 bases; unmatched junction nucleotides: 10.

This chain joins TRBV20-1 and TRBJ2-7; 8 bases are shared with TRBD1. Germline CDR1 is DFQATT and CDR2 is SNEGSKA (reference sequence). V was clipped by 4 bases and J by 1 base; unmatched bases: 6. The CDR3 spans 14 residues. This chain's CDR3 is CSATRTGRSYEQYF. DNA of the CDR3: TGCAGTGCTACGCGGACAGGGAGGTCCTACGAGCAGTACTTC.

This clonotype appeared a few times. V gene TRBV12-3 or TRBV12-4 combines with J gene TRBJ2-1, with D uncertain. Trimming removed 7 bases at V and 5 bases at J, with 15 bases between. CDR3 length: 14 residues. DNA for the CDR3: TGTGCCAGCACCCTCCCGGGCCCCAACAATGAGCAGTTCTTC. Residues: CASTLPGPNNEQFF.

This clonotype showed up just a few times. The chain uses TRBV4-1 and TRBJ2-3; D ambiguous. Germline values: CDR1 MGHRA, CDR2 YSYEKL. The CDR3 loop spans 18 amino acids. The ends were cut back, 2 bases at V and 0 bases at J, with 18 bases in the middle. CDR3 coding DNA: TGCGCCAGCAGCCAACCGTTTCAAGGTCCGATCAGCACAGATACGCAGTATTTT. The encoded protein is CASSQPFQGPISTDTQYF.

The V call is TRBV4-2, the J call TRBJ2-5; 9 bases match TRBD2. With 0 bases clipped from V and 7 bases from J, the junction kept 9 bases outside the gene matches. Germline lookup yields CDR1 LGHNA and CDR2 YNFKEQ. The CDR3 contains 16 residues. The chain's CDR3 is CASSQERAGGLATQYF. DNA of the CDR3: TGTGCCAGCAGCCAAGAACGGGCGGGGGGGCTTGCGACCCAGTACTTC.

The chain is built from TRBV10-3 and TRBJ2-2; D uncertain. The CDR3 spans 11 residues. CDR1 and CDR2 (germline): ENHRY, SYGVKD. V lost 10 bases, J lost 6 bases, and 9 bases lay in between. In DNA form, the CDR3 reads TGTGCCACCGACTCTTCCGGGGAGCTGTTTTTT. Amino acid sequence: CATDSSGELFF.

This clonotype appeared a few times. V and J are TRBV20-1 and TRBJ2-5, with D possibly being TRBD1 (6 bases). V lost 2 bases, J lost 5 bases, and 18 bases lay in between. CDR3 length: 15 residues. Germline V lookup: CDR1 DFQATT, CDR2 SNEGSKA (reference sequence). The CDR3 loop is CSARSARGALETQYF. CDR3 DNA: TGCAGTGCTAGATCAGCCAGGGGCGCCCTGGAGACCCAGTACTTC.

The chain employs TRBV27 and TRBJ2-1, with 10 bases fitting TRBD2. Per germline, CDR1 MNHEY and CDR2 SMNVEV (reference sequence). The length of the CDR3 is 15 residues. Trimming removed 6 bases from V and 4 bases from J; junction bases left unmatched: 6. This chain's CDR3 is CASRHLAGAYNEQFF. The CDR3 DNA follows: TGTGCCAGCAGACATCTAGCGGGAGCGTACAATGAGCAGTTCTTC.